This T cell receptor beta chain was identified during a study of T cells in Graves' hyperthyroidism and ophthalmopathy. Background on the study: Before any treatment, at initial diagnosis, peripheral blood was collected.

This clonotype was counted ten times or more. What it binds is not known. Disease lasting under 3 months, a NOSPECS grade of at least 4, and a Clinical Activity Score of at least 3 were features of the ophthalmopathy patients. Uncontrolled infection, other autoimmune disease, pregnancy or lactation excluded patients. V lost 0 bases, J lost 5 bases, and 11 bases lay in between. The CDR3 sequence is 14 residues long. The germline V gene encodes CDR1 DFQATT and CDR2 SNEGSKA (reference sequence). Whole-study findings and limits: Expanded thyroid clonotypes (above 0.001) were mostly also found in blood.

The source material, RNA transcripts, was used to amplify TCR beta CDR3 regions. TCR CDR3 underwent first-round RT-PCR with the HTBI primer set. From the multiplex PCR reads, TCRdb called clonotypes with MiXCR, one entry per CDR3 protein. The top ten clones hold 15% to 20% of a sample with about 370,000 distinct CDR3 sequences, 12% to 15% of them seen once. The sequence came from an older woman with Graves' ophthalmopathy. The rearrangement uses TRBV20-1 and TRBJ1-5; D uncertain. The sample taken for sequencing was blood. The CDR3 sequence is CSAREDRAYQPQHF. As DNA, the CDR3 is TGCAGTGCTAGAGAGGATAGGGCCTATCAGCCCCAGCATTTT.